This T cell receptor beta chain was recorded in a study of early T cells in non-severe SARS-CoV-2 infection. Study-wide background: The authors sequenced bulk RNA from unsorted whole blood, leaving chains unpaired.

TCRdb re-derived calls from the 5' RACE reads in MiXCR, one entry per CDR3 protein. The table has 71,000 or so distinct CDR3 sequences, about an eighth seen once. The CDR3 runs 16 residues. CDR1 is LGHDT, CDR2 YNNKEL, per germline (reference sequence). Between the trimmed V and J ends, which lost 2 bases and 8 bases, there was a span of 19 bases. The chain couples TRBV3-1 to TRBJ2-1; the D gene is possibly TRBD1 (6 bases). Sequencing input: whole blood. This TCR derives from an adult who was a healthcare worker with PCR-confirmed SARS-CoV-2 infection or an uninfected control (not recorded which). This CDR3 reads CASSQHPGTPRDEQFF. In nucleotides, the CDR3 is TGTGCCAGCAGCCAACACCCCGGGACACCTAGGGATGAGCAGTTCTTC.